What follows are 17 T cell receptor beta chains derived from one specimen sequenced in a study of shared clonotypes between healthy human individuals. Assay: immunoSEQ multiplex PCR; the TCRdb copy retains only in-frame clones and omits some. The data contain around 1 million clones, about 80% of them singletons. Sequencing was done on a sample of memory CD4+ T cells sorted from blood. Subset defined: CD45RA-negative fraction. Receptors were obtained from a man aged 18-30 years in good health.

The chain carries TRBV28 and TRBJ2-7, with 8 bases lining up with TRBD1. The V segment lost 6 bases and the J segment 9 bases; nucleotides outside the gene matches: 7. Germline V gene data show CDR1 as MDHEN and CDR2 as SYDVKM. This CDR3 has 12 residues. CDR3 in DNA: TGTGCCAGCAGGGGACAGGCGGTAGGGCAGTACTTC. It encodes CASRGQAVGQYF.

This clone showed up just a few times. In DNA form, the CDR3 reads TGTGCCACCCAGGGATCGAGCAATCAGCCCCAGCATTTT. This encodes CATQGSSNQPQHF. The J gene is TRBJ1-5, the V gene TRBV6-5; possibly TRBD1 for D (5 bases). CDR3 size: 13 residues. Trimming pared 10 bases from V and 1 base from J, leaving 11 bases between. CDR1 and CDR2 (germline): MNHEY, SVGAGI.

The CDR3 region is CAWIPPSGRNNEQFF. The DNA for the CDR3 is TGTGCCTGGATCCCACCTAGCGGGAGGAACAATGAGCAGTTCTTC. The chain couples TRBV30 to TRBJ2-1; 11 bases agree with TRBD2. CDR1 is GTSNPN and CDR2 is SVGIG in the germline V gene (reference sequence). Trimming removed 4 bases from V and 5 bases from J; junction bases left unmatched: 7. The CDR3 is 15 residues long.

Comment on this clone: The same CDR3 arises from other DNA sequences in this sample as well. The CDR3 DNA reads TGTGCCATCAGGACAGGCGAGAATGGCTACACCTTC. Residues: CAIRTGENGYTF. The V and J genes are TRBV10-3 and TRBJ1-2; D might be TRBD1 (6 bases). The V gene's germline CDR1 is ENHRY and CDR2 SYGVKD. The CDR3 runs 12 residues. V dropped 6 bases and J dropped 6 bases, with 11 bases sitting between them.

The chain links TRBV2 to TRBJ1-5; D is uncertain. The CDR3 consists of 15 residues. Germline CDR1 is SNHLY and CDR2 is FYNNEI. Trimming pared 4 bases from V and 0 bases from J, leaving 10 bases between. The CDR3 DNA reads as TGTGCCAGCAGTGGTTCAGTTGTTAGCAATCAGCCCCAGCATTTT. Translated: CASSGSVVSNQPQHF.

This clone was detected only a few times. V is TRBV6-1 and J is TRBJ2-7, with D possibly being TRBD2 (6 bases). Trimming removed 2 bases from V and 2 bases from J, with 16 bases in between. CDR1 and CDR2 (germline): MNHNS, SASEGT. This CDR3 region has 16 residues. The DNA of the CDR3 is TGTGCCAGCAGTGAACTCGGCGGGGCGAATCCCTACGAGCAGTACTTC. Protein sequence: CASSELGGANPYEQYF.

Written as DNA, the CDR3 is TGTGCCTGGAGGGACAGGGGGCGCCTGGGCACTGAAGCTTTCTTT. The encoded protein is CAWRDRGRLGTEAFF. The chain couples TRBV30 to TRBJ1-1; 11 nucleotides agree with TRBD1. V trimming: 3 bases; J trimming: 4 bases; junction bases outside the gene matches: 7. This CDR3 has 15 residues. The V gene's germline CDR1 is GTSNPN and CDR2 SVGIG (reference sequence).

In its sample, this clone was seen once. This sequence joins TRBV6-5 and TRBJ2-7; perhaps TRBD1 as D (6 bases). CDR1 is MNHEY, CDR2 SVGAGI, per germline. Trimming took 1 base from V and 4 from J, leaving 11 bases between them. The CDR3 loop spans 14 amino acids. CDR3 sequence (DNA): TGTGCCAGCAGTTACTTCAGGGGTTCGTACGAGCAGTACTTC. Its translation: CASSYFRGSYEQYF.

Concerning this clone itself: Germline is not matched at one junction end, which may reflect a read error. This sequence joins TRBV7-7 and TRBJ2-1; TRBD2 aligns across 10 bases. Germline values: CDR1 SSHAT, CDR2 FNYEAQ (reference sequence). The CDR3 is made up of 15 amino acids. CDR3 DNA sequence: TGTGCTAGCAGCCCCGGGAAGCGGGAGGGTCATGAGCAGTTCTTC. This gives the protein CASSPGKREGHEQFF.

The CDR3: CSVRRGAHEQYF. The CDR3 DNA sequence: TGCAGCGTAAGAAGAGGAGCCCACGAGCAGTACTTC. The rearrangement uses TRBV29-1 and TRBJ2-7; D remains ambiguous. This CDR3 comprises 12 residues. Germline CDR1 reads SQVTM; CDR2 reads ANQGSEA. V lost 6 bases to trimming and J lost 5 bases, with 14 bases between them.

The genes are TRBV6-6 and TRBJ1-3; no clear D. The CDR3 is made up of 16 amino acids. Trimming took off 0 bases at V and 3 bases at J, with 12 bases between the two ends. CDR1 and CDR2 from the germline V gene are MNHNY and SVGAGI (reference sequence). Here the CDR3 DNA reads TGTGCCAGCAGTTACTCAAGGGATGTTGGTGGAAACACCATATATTTT. This encodes CASSYSRDVGGNTIYF.

The CDR3 loop reads CASSGDRVVAKNIQYF. The CDR3 region has the DNA TGTGCCAGCAGCGGTGACAGGGTCGTAGCCAAAAACATTCAGTACTTC. The chain couples TRBV7-8 to TRBJ2-4; 7 bases match TRBD1. In germline, CDR1 is SGHVS, CDR2 FQNEAQ. V lost 5 bases and J lost 0; bases outside the gene matches: 7. The CDR3 is made up of 16 amino acids. The whole variable domain, remainder taken from reference TRBV7-8 and TRBJ2-4, is GAGVSQSPRYKVAKRGQDVALRCDPISGHVSLFWYQQALGQGPEFLTYFQNEAQLDKSGLPSDRFFAERPEGSVSTLKIQRTQQEDSAVYLCASSGDRVVAKNIQYFGAGTRLSVL.

This clone was observed a single time. The chain links TRBV7-2 to TRBJ1-6, with no clear D. Germline V gene sequence: CDR1 SGHTA, CDR2 FQGNSA. Deletions cut 5 bases from V and 3 bases from J, with 5 bases between. The CDR3 runs 13 residues. In DNA form, the CDR3 reads TGTGCCAGCAGCGTAGACTATAATTCACCCCTCCACTTT. It is translated as CASSVDYNSPLHF.

The V and J genes are TRBV21-1 and TRBJ2-3; the table calls TRBD1, which could not be checked here. TRBV21-1 is a recognized pseudogene. CDR3 size: 19 residues. The CDR3 loop is CASSLFWFPGTSRADTQYF. The CDR3 DNA sequence: TGTGCCAGCAGCTTGTTTTGGTTTCCCGGGACATCTAGGGCAGATACGCAGTATTTT.

This clone came up a few times. The CDR3 loop reads CASSSQGTGELFF. DNA for the CDR3: TGTGCCAGCAGTTCACAGGGGACCGGGGAGCTGTTTTTT. The chain uses TRBV6-1 and TRBJ2-2; 7 bases map to TRBD1. Germline CDR1 is MNHNS and CDR2 is SASEGT. The CDR3 is 13 residues long. J lost 5 bases, V lost 5 bases, and 2 bases had no gene match.

V gene TRBV19 combines with J gene TRBJ1-3; D is perhaps TRBD1 (6 bases). Germline V CDR1 and CDR2: LNHDA, SQIVND (reference sequence). V gave up 4 bases and J gave up 0 bases, with 10 bases separating them. The CDR3 has 15 residues. DNA for the CDR3: TGTGCCAGTAGTACAGGGGCGATCTCTGGAAACACCATATATTTT. This sequence encodes CASSTGAISGNTIYF.

The chain recombines TRBV19 with TRBJ1-6; no firm D call. CDR1 and CDR2 (germline): LNHDA, SQIVND (reference sequence). Between the trimmed V and J ends, which lost 3 bases and 9 bases, there was a span of 12 bases. The CDR3 is 14 residues long. The CDR3 DNA reads as TGTGCCAGTAGTATGAGAGAGGTCGGTTCACCCCTCCACTTT. This codes for CASSMREVGSPLHF.